This TCR beta chain was profiled in a study of tumor and adjacent non-tumor tissue in lung cancer. Background on the study: Patients comprised 12 adenocarcinoma, 2 squamous cell carcinoma and 1 small cell lung cancer.

This clonotype was counted ten times or more. CDR1 is SGHNT, CDR2 YYREEE, per germline (reference sequence). Trimming took off 1 base at V and 2 bases at J, with 10 bases between the two ends. CDR3 size: 16 residues. TCRbeta libraries were built with three rounds of nested PCR, modified from ARM-PCR. TCRdb reanalysed the multiplex PCR reads using MiXCR and keeps one entry per CDR3 protein. Among 90,000 to 110,000 distinct CDR3 sequences, 60% to 80% were seen once, and the ten largest hold 30% to 45%. No cell sorting was done before RNA was extracted from the tissue. V and J are TRBV5-4 and TRBJ2-6; D is uncertain. Sequences were obtained from lung tumor tissue. The origin of this receptor is a woman aged 60 to 75 with non-small cell lung cancer. CDR3 residues: CASSLLGITGANVLTF. The CDR3 DNA follows: TGTGCCAGCAGCTTGCTTGGTATTACTGGGGCCAACGTCCTGACTTTC.